These 7 T cell receptor beta chains came from one sample sequenced in a study of CD8+ T cells in alopecia areata. RNA extraction was followed by reverse transcription into cDNA, which acted as the sequencing template. Assay: immunoSEQ multiplex PCR; the TCRdb copy retains only in-frame clones and omits some. The data contain 120,000 to 150,000 clones, about 88% of them singletons. Treatment described: oral pan-JAK inhibitor, 5-10 mg twice daily. The specimen comprised CD8+ T cells sorted from blood, sampled at week 4, from a patient treated with tofacitinib. These receptor sequences come from a human donor with alopecia areata.

The CDR3 DNA follows: TGTGCCAGCAGAGACAGGTTCGCTGAAGCTTTCTTT. Translation: CASRDRFAEAFF. The chain combines TRBV27 with TRBJ1-1; D might be TRBD1 (6 bases). Trimming cost V 6 bases and J 6 bases, with 11 bases left between them. CDR3 length equals 12 residues. Germline V lookup: CDR1 MNHEY, CDR2 SMNVEV (reference sequence).

This chain's CDR3 is CAWSAHSGQETQYF. CDR3 sequence (DNA): TGTGCCTGGAGTGCGCATAGCGGGCAAGAGACCCAGTACTTC. The chain recombines TRBV30 with TRBJ2-5; 7 nucleotides match TRBD2. Germline V CDR1 and CDR2: GTSNPN, SVGIG (reference sequence). The CDR3 contains 14 residues. After removal of 1 base from V and 2 bases from J, the junction contained 4 bases not matched to a gene. The variable domain in full, with the rest retrieved from reference TRBV30 and TRBJ2-5, is SQTIHQWPATLVQPVGSPLSLECTVEGTSNPNLYWYRQAAGRGLQLLFYSVGIGQISSEVPQNLSASRPQDRQFILSSKKLLLSDSGFYLCAWSAHSGQETQYFGPGTRLLVL.

The gene calls are TRBV7-9 and TRBJ1-5; D is uncertain. Germline assignment: CDR1 SEHNR and CDR2 FQNEAQ (reference sequence). CDR3 length equals 15 residues. With 1 base removed from V and 3 bases from J, the gap between germline ends came to 10 bases. The DNA for the CDR3 is TGTGCCAGCAGCTTAGTGGGCATGTCCAATCAGCCCCAGCATTTT. Its translation is CASSLVGMSNQPQHF.

The chain couples TRBV29-1 to TRBJ1-1, with D uncertain. The CDR3 has 11 amino acids. Trimming stripped 4 bases from V and 2 bases from J, with 5 bases between. Per the germline V gene, CDR1 is SQVTM and CDR2 is ANQGSEA. The CDR3 DNA reads TGCAGCGTTGGAGCAAACACTGAAGCTTTCTTT. This gives the protein CSVGANTEAFF.

The chain combines TRBV4-1 with TRBJ2-1, with D perhaps TRBD1 or TRBD2 (5 bases each). Germline CDR1 and CDR2: MGHRA and YSYEKL. There are 11 residues in the CDR3. Trimming shortened V by 3 bases and J by 12 bases, and 9 bases separated the two germline ends. The CDR3 reads CASSHRDGQFF. The CDR3 DNA reads TGCGCCAGCAGCCACCGGGACGGGCAGTTCTTC.

The gene calls are TRBV27 and TRBJ2-1; TRBD1 matches 8 bases. The CDR3 consists of 15 residues. CDR1 and CDR2 from the germline V gene are MNHEY and SMNVEV (reference sequence). The V gene end was trimmed by 2 bases and the J gene end by 4 bases; junction bases not matched to a gene: 4. CDR3: CASSLAGTGYNEQFF. CDR3 DNA: TGTGCCAGCAGTTTAGCAGGGACAGGATACAATGAGCAGTTCTTC.

Only one count was recorded for this clone. V is TRBV27 and J is TRBJ2-7, with D unresolved. With 6 bases removed from V and 1 base from J, the gap between germline ends came to 13 bases. In germline, CDR1 is MNHEY, CDR2 SMNVEV (reference sequence). This CDR3 is built from 14 residues. The CDR3 nucleotides read TGTGCCAGCAGAGGCCGCCCGAAGTCCTACGAGCAGTACTTC. It encodes CASRGRPKSYEQYF.